Following are 17 T cell receptor beta chains from one sample sequenced in a study of blood T cell repertoires in COVID-19. The table came from immunoSEQ multiplex PCR; TCRdb's copy has only in-frame clones and leaves some out. The sample holds 130,000 or so clones, 84% seen once. Sequenced sample: peripheral blood. The receptors were sampled from a man aged 55 to 70 with acute or convalescent COVID-19.

The chain combines TRBV7-2 with TRBJ2-7; 11 bases align to TRBD2. The CDR3 contains 15 residues. V was pared by 1 base and J by 4 bases, with 3 bases of the junction left unmatched. Germline loops: CDR1 SGHTA, CDR2 FQGNSA. The CDR3 coding sequence is TGTGCCAGCAGCTTAGAGTGGACTAGCGGGTACGAGCAGTACTTC. Protein sequence: CASSLEWTSGYEQYF.

The chain has TRBV2 and TRBJ2-7, with 10 bases fitting TRBD1. Germline-derived CDR1 and CDR2 are SNHLY and FYNNEI. This CDR3 contains 14 residues. V trimming: 8 bases; J trimming: 2 bases; junction bases outside the gene matches: 6. The CDR3 DNA sequence: TGTGCCAGCCAAGGGGACAGGGGTGCCTACGAGCAGTACTTC. Translation: CASQGDRGAYEQYF.

The rearrangement uses TRBV7-2 and TRBJ2-7; the D gene is possibly TRBD2 (6 bases). This CDR3 has 12 amino acids. Trimming took off 5 bases at V and 3 bases at J, with 8 bases between the two ends. Germline CDR1 is SGHTA and CDR2 is FQGNSA. CDR3 DNA: TGTGCCAGCAGCCTTAGCGGCTACGAGCAGTACTTC. It codes for CASSLSGYEQYF.

This clone was recorded many times. The genes are TRBV5-4 and TRBJ2-1; 10 nucleotides agree with TRBD2. V shed 5 bases, J shed 2 bases, and the junction held 7 bases outside the gene matches. The CDR3 covers 16 residues. The germline CDR1 and CDR2 sequences are SGHNT and YYREEE (reference sequence). The chain's CDR3 is CASRPTGTSAYNEQFF. Here the CDR3 DNA reads TGTGCCAGCAGACCTACCGGGACTAGCGCCTACAATGAGCAGTTCTTC.

The chain links TRBV2 to TRBJ1-6; D ambiguous. V was shortened by 1 base and J by 3 bases, with 7 bases between the two germline ends. CDR1 and CDR2 (germline): SNHLY, FYNNEI. The CDR3 is made up of 15 amino acids. The CDR3 is CASSEGTDYNSPLHF. CDR3 DNA: TGTGCCAGCAGTGAAGGGACTGACTATAATTCACCCCTCCACTTT.

The chain recombines TRBV7-8 with TRBJ2-1, with 9 bases that match TRBD2. V lost 5 bases to trimming and J lost 3 bases; unmatched junction nucleotides: 5. The CDR3 is 15 amino acids. Germline-derived CDR1 and CDR2 are SGHVS and FQNEAQ. This CDR3 reads CASSLSGGGYNEQFF. Here the CDR3 DNA reads TGTGCCAGCAGCCTTAGCGGGGGTGGCTACAATGAGCAGTTCTTC.

V is TRBV5-1 and J is TRBJ1-1, with D tentatively TRBD1 (6 bases). The germline V and J ends were trimmed by 4 bases and 4 bases, with 11 bases remaining between them. The CDR3 is made up of 13 amino acids. Per the germline V gene, CDR1 is SGHRS and CDR2 is YFSETQ. CDR3 DNA: TGCGCCAGCAGCAGAACCAGGGGCACTGAAGCTTTCTTT. This codes for CASSRTRGTEAFF.

The chain links TRBV2 to TRBJ2-2, with TRBD2 matching over 9 bases. Germline-derived CDR1 and CDR2 are SNHLY and FYNNEI. This CDR3 region has 14 residues. The V segment lost 7 bases and the J segment 8 bases; nucleotides outside the gene matches: 8. Here the CDR3 DNA reads TGTGCCAGCAAGAGGACTAGCGTTCGAGGGGAGCTGTTTTTT. Translation gives CASKRTSVRGELFF.

This chain connects TRBV3-1 (or the pseudogene TRBV3-2) to TRBJ2-5; TRBD2 might be the D (6 bases). V lost 2 bases, J lost 5 bases, and 12 bases lay in between. The germline V gene encodes CDR1 LGHDT and CDR2 YNNKEL (reference sequence). The CDR3 has 14 residues. In nucleotides, the CDR3 is TGTGCCAGCAGCCAATACGGGAGCGGGGAGACCCAGTACTTC. Its translation: CASSQYGSGETQYF.

The rearrangement links TRBV7-9 to TRBJ1-1, with 7 bases that match TRBD1. V shed 5 bases, J shed 3 bases, and the junction held 18 bases outside the gene matches. This CDR3 has 18 amino acids. Germline loops: CDR1 SEHNR, CDR2 FQNEAQ (reference sequence). The CDR3 sequence is CASSPPPRQGRVDTEAFF. CDR3 coding DNA: TGTGCCAGCAGCCCACCCCCCAGACAGGGAAGAGTGGACACTGAAGCTTTCTTT. Full variable domain (rest looked up from reference TRBV7-9 and TRBJ1-1): DTGVSQNPRHKITKRGQNVTFRCDPISEHNRLYWYRQTLGQGPEFLTYFQNEAQLEKSRLLSDRFSAERPKGSFSTLEIQRTEQGDSAMYLCASSPPPRQGRVDTEAFFGQGTRLTVV.

This clone was observed a handful of times. This chain connects TRBV19 to TRBJ1-2, with TRBD1 as a possible D gene (5 bases). This CDR3 is built from 11 residues. From germline, CDR1 is LNHDA and CDR2 SQIVND (reference sequence). V was trimmed by 6 bases and J by 8 bases, leaving 10 bases between them. This CDR3 is CASSRGSGYTF. The CDR3 DNA reads TGTGCCAGTAGCCGGGGGTCGGGCTACACCTTC. Together with reference TRBV19 and TRBJ1-2, the CDR3 gives the full variable domain: DGGITQSPKYLFRKEGQNVTLSCEQNLNHDAMYWYRQDPGQGLRLIYYSQIVNDFQKGDIAEGYSVSREKKESFPLTVTSAQKNPTAFYLCASSRGSGYTFGSGTRLTVV.

In its sample, this clone was seen a few times. The chain links TRBV4-1 to TRBJ2-7; 10 nucleotides agree with TRBD1. This CDR3 spans 16 amino acids. Germline lookup yields CDR1 MGHRA and CDR2 YSYEKL. The J segment lost 3 bases and the V segment lost 0 bases, leaving 5 bases of the junction unmatched. The CDR3 reads CASSQDSRTGGYEQYF. In DNA form, the CDR3 reads TGCGCCAGCAGCCAAGATTCTAGGACAGGGGGCTACGAGCAGTACTTC.

The rearrangement joins TRBV6-6 to TRBJ2-3, with D perhaps TRBD1 (5 bases). The CDR3 is made up of 16 amino acids. Germline CDR1 is MNHNY and CDR2 is SVGAGI (reference sequence). V dropped 2 bases and J dropped 2 bases, with 14 bases sitting between them. CDR3: CASSYPVGQLTDTQYF. The CDR3 DNA reads as TGTGCCAGCAGTTACCCTGTGGGGCAGCTCACAGATACGCAGTATTTT.

V gene TRBV11-2 combines with J gene TRBJ2-3, with 9 bases identical to TRBD2. The V gene's germline CDR1 is SGHAT and CDR2 FQNNGV. The CDR3 spans 16 residues. Trimming cost V 3 bases and J 4 bases; bases outside gene matches: 8. The CDR3 loop reads CASSFAGGPYSDTQYF. The DNA of the CDR3 is TGTGCCAGCAGCTTCGCGGGGGGGCCCTACTCAGATACGCAGTATTTT.

The chain recombines TRBV19 with TRBJ1-3, with TRBD1 matching 8 bases. The germline V gene has CDR1 LNHDA and CDR2 SQIVND (reference sequence). This CDR3 comprises 16 residues. The V and J ends lost 5 bases and 3 bases, in that order; junction bases with no gene match: 9. The CDR3 DNA is TGTGCCAGTAGTGCTACGGGACAGGATTTTGGAAACACCATATATTTT. It encodes CASSATGQDFGNTIYF. Variable domain in full (rest from reference TRBV19 and TRBJ1-3): DGGITQSPKYLFRKEGQNVTLSCEQNLNHDAMYWYRQDPGQGLRLIYYSQIVNDFQKGDIAEGYSVSREKKESFPLTVTSAQKNPTAFYLCASSATGQDFGNTIYFGEGSWLTVV.

The rearrangement uses TRBV7-7 and TRBJ1-3; 10 bases are a match to TRBD1. The V gene end was trimmed by 4 bases and the J gene end by 2 bases; junction bases not matched to a gene: 2. The germline V gene encodes CDR1 SSHAT and CDR2 FNYEAQ (reference sequence). This CDR3 region has 15 residues. The CDR3 DNA follows: TGTGCCAGCAGCTCCGGGACAGGGGCTGGAAACACCATATATTTT. Its protein product is CASSSGTGAGNTIYF.

CDR3 bases: TGTGCCAGCAGCTCGAAGGAGGACCGTTACTACGAGCAGTACTTC. It translates to CASSSKEDRYYEQYF. This chain uses TRBV14 with TRBJ2-7, with D possibly being TRBD2 (5 bases). This CDR3 contains 15 residues. CDR1 SGHDN and CDR2 FVKESK come from the germline V gene. V lost 5 bases and J 3 bases, leaving 17 bases between the germline ends.